Below, 17 T cell receptor beta chains from the same sample are listed, as sequenced in a study of shared clonotypes between healthy human individuals. TCRdb's table, derived via immunoSEQ multiplex PCR, lists solely in-frame clones and lacks some. The data show about 1,900,000 clones, less than 95% seen once. CD45RO-negative, CCR7-selected cells formed the naive CD8 fraction, which excluded terminally differentiated effector memory CD45RA+ cells. Sequencing used naive CD8+ T cells sorted from blood. These TCRs come from a man younger than 35 in good health.

This clone has just one count. This rearrangement joins TRBV19 to TRBJ2-7; D might be TRBD1 (5 bases). Per germline, CDR1 LNHDA and CDR2 SQIVND (reference sequence). The CDR3 consists of 13 residues. Trimming cost V 2 bases and J 3 bases, with 8 bases left between them. The CDR3 coding sequence is TGTGCCAGTAGTATATACCAGGGCTACGAGCAGTACTTC. Protein: CASSIYQGYEQYF.

The chain links TRBV25-1 to TRBJ2-2; 7 nucleotides match TRBD1. The J segment lost 7 bases and the V segment lost 6 bases, leaving 2 bases of the junction unmatched. Germline V CDR1 and CDR2: MGHDK, SYGVNS. There are 12 residues in the CDR3. CDR3 sequence reads: CASRGGVGELFF. The CDR3 bases are TGTGCCAGCAGAGGGGGCGTCGGGGAGCTGTTTTTT.

This clone was detected once. The J gene is TRBJ2-3, the V gene TRBV5-4; 13 bases are a match to TRBD2. Unmatched junction bases numbered 6, after V lost 4 bases and J lost 4 bases. The CDR3 length is 16 residues. Germline V gives CDR1 SGHNT, CDR2 YYREEE (reference sequence). This CDR3 reads CASSEWTSGSADTQYF. The CDR3 region has the DNA TGTGCCAGCAGCGAATGGACTAGCGGGAGTGCAGATACGCAGTATTTT.

J is TRBJ1-4 and V is TRBV5-6; 9 bases align to TRBD1. This CDR3 is built from 15 residues. In germline, CDR1 is SGHDT, CDR2 YYEEEE. J was trimmed by 2 bases and V by 3 bases; bases with no gene match: 2. In DNA, the CDR3 is TGTGCCAGCAGCTCACAGGGGGCGACTAATGAAAAACTGTTTTTT. Encoded protein: CASSSQGATNEKLFF.

The J gene is TRBJ2-7, the V gene TRBV11-2, with TRBD2 matching 9 bases. Germline trimming cut 0 bases from V and 4 bases from J; bases unmatched to any gene: 10. CDR3 length: 17 amino acids. Germline V gives CDR1 SGHAT, CDR2 FQNNGV. In nucleotides, the CDR3 is TGTGCCAGCAGCTTAGAATCGGGGACTAGCATCAGGTACGAGCAGTACTTC. Translating gives CASSLESGTSIRYEQYF.

The rearrangement uses TRBV9 and TRBJ2-1, with 9 positions matching TRBD1. Germline assignment: CDR1 SGDLS and CDR2 YYNGEE. Trimming took 3 bases from V and 4 from J; bases not matched to a gene: 5. The CDR3 contains 15 residues. CDR3 protein: CASSGWTGEYNEQFF. CDR3 nucleotide sequence: TGTGCCAGCAGCGGTTGGACAGGGGAGTACAATGAGCAGTTCTTC.

This chain uses TRBV5-1 with TRBJ2-1; 9 bases are shared with TRBD1. The V gene's germline CDR1 is SGHRS and CDR2 YFSETQ. The CDR3 extends over 17 amino acids. The trim removed 1 base at V and 2 bases at J, leaving 7 bases unmatched. CDR3 amino acids: CASSLSGQGLTYNEQFF. The CDR3 nucleotides read TGCGCCAGCAGCTTGTCGGGACAGGGCCTTACCTACAATGAGCAGTTCTTC.

This chain connects TRBV29-1 to TRBJ2-2, with D tentatively TRBD1 or TRBD2 (5 bases each). V lost 1 base and J lost 4, with 10 bases in between. Germline V CDR1 and CDR2: SQVTM, ANQGSEA. The CDR3 has 14 amino acids. For the CDR3, the DNA is TGCAGCGTTGAAGCGGGACCCCTCACCGGGGAGCTGTTTTTT. As protein: CSVEAGPLTGELFF.

This chain links TRBV10-2 with TRBJ2-2, with TRBD2 matching over 9 bases. CDR1 and CDR2 (germline): WSHSY, SAAADI. V shed 3 bases, J shed 1 base, and the junction held 6 bases outside the gene matches. There are 17 residues in the CDR3. CDR3 region: CASSENPSGENTGELFF. The CDR3 coding sequence is TGCGCCAGCAGTGAAAACCCTAGCGGGGAGAACACCGGGGAGCTGTTTTTT.

This clone was seen only once. Within the sample, other DNA sequences also encode this same CDR3. The genes are TRBV9 and TRBJ2-7, with TRBD2 identical over 8 bases. This CDR3 has 15 amino acids. Germline V lookup: CDR1 SGDLS, CDR2 YYNGEE. J gave up 5 bases and V 2 bases, and 9 bases lay outside the gene matches. CDR3 DNA: TGTGCCAGCAGCGTCGGTGGATCGGGAGGGAACGAGCAGTACTTC. Its translation is CASSVGGSGGNEQYF.

The V gene is TRBV30, the J gene TRBJ2-5; a possible D gene is TRBD2 (5 bases). The CDR3 is 15 residues long. Trimming removed 0 bases from V and 1 base from J, with 12 bases in between. The germline CDR1 and CDR2 sequences are GTSNPN and SVGIG (reference sequence). The CDR3 spells CAWSVAADLQETQYF. The CDR3 nucleotides read TGTGCCTGGAGTGTAGCGGCGGACCTCCAAGAGACCCAGTACTTC.

V usage is TRBV2 and J usage is TRBJ1-4, with D possibly TRBD1 on 5 matching bases. CDR1 is SNHLY, CDR2 FYNNEI, per germline. V was shortened by 7 bases and J by 8 bases, with 14 bases between the two germline ends. This CDR3 contains 13 residues. CDR3 region: CASTSGTLEKLFF. The CDR3 bases are TGTGCCAGCACGTCGGGGACCCTAGAAAAACTGTTTTTT.

Comments on this clone: This sample also contains other DNA sequences that code for the same CDR3. The rearrangement links TRBV5-1 to TRBJ2-1; D gene unclear. In germline, CDR1 is SGHRS, CDR2 YFSETQ. The CDR3 sequence is 12 residues long. V was pared by 5 bases and J by 0 bases, with 3 bases between. The CDR3 spells CASRDSYNEQFF. Here the CDR3 DNA reads TGCGCCAGCAGGGACTCCTACAATGAGCAGTTCTTC.

The chain couples TRBV5-4 to TRBJ2-7; D is unresolved. The V gene lost 3 bases and the J gene lost 5 bases, with 9 bases spanning the gap. Germline CDR1 reads SGHNT; CDR2 reads YYREEE (reference sequence). The CDR3 spans 12 residues. CDR3 sequence: CASSSQLDEQYF. In DNA, the CDR3 is TGTGCCAGCAGCTCCCAATTAGACGAGCAGTACTTC.

V is TRBV10-3 and J is TRBJ2-7, with 7 positions matching TRBD1. From germline, CDR1 is ENHRY and CDR2 SYGVKD. Trimming cost V 5 bases and J 5 bases; bases outside gene matches: 9. The CDR3 runs to 14 residues. CDR3 nucleotide sequence: TGTGCCATCAGTAAAACAGGGGTATTCGACGAGCAGTACTTC. Its protein is CAISKTGVFDEQYF.

Concerning this clone itself: Other nucleotide sequences in the sample specify the same CDR3. This sequence joins TRBV5-1 and TRBJ2-1; unclear D gene. The CDR3 length is 13 residues. Deletions cut 0 bases from V and 5 bases from J, with 6 bases between. CDR1 and CDR2 (germline): SGHRS, YFSETQ. The CDR3 protein is CASSLVGNNEQFF. The CDR3 coding sequence is TGCGCCAGCAGCTTGGTCGGCAACAATGAGCAGTTCTTC.

This clone was observed once. J is TRBJ2-7 and V is TRBV7-6; D is possibly TRBD1 or TRBD2 (5 bases each). Germline values: CDR1 SGHVS, CDR2 FNYEAQ. V dropped 5 bases and J dropped 0 bases, with 14 bases sitting between them. CDR3 length equals 15 residues. In DNA, the CDR3 is TGTGCCAGCAGCCTCCGGGACGGGCTCTCCTACGAGCAGTACTTC. Translated: CASSLRDGLSYEQYF.